This T cell receptor (beta chain) was recorded in a study of breast tumors, draining lymph nodes, adjacent tissues. The sample holds a few counts of this clonotype. What it binds is unknown. One end of the junction varies from germline; a read error may be responsible. General observations from the study: That most tumor T cells come from lymph nodes remained unproven. Most tumor T cells seemingly derive from lymph node, then expand in tumor. Luminal-like breast cancer showed significantly higher tumor–nontumor repertoire similarity than basal-like. Compared with lymph nodes, tumors were less diverse; compared with nontumor tissue, more.

The CDR3 totals 14 residues. Germline CDR1 and CDR2: MNHNS and SASEGT. TCRdb called the multiplex PCR reads again in MiXCR, with one record for every CDR3 protein. The sample carries nearly 200,000 distinct CDR3 sequences, roughly 31% recorded once. Axillary draining lymph nodes of breast cancer patients supplied the node samples. The TCR sequence derives from a female donor with breast cancer. Some clones in this sample may be carry-over from other donors' samples. The sequencing input was axillary lymph node tissue. The chain recombines TRBV6-1 with TRBJ1-4; TRBD1 is a possible D gene (6 bases). The CDR3 here is CASSDAGEGEKLVF. The CDR3 coding sequence is TGTGCCAGCAGTGATGCGGGGGAGGGGGAAAAACTGGTTTTT.